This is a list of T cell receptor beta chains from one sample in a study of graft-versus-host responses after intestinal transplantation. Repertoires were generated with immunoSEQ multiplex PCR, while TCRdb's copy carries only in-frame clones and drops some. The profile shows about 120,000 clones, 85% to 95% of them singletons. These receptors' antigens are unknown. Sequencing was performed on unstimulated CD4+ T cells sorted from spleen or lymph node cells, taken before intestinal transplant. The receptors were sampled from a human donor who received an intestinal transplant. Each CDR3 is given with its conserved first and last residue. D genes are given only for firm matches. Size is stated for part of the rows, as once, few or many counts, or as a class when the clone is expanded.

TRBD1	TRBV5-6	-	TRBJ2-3	CASSQYWGQGSPDTQYF	TGTGCCAGCAGCCAATACTGGGGACAGGGGAGTCCAGATACGCAGTATTTT
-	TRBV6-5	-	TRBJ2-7	CASSYSYRLAGEQYF	TGTGCCAGCAGTTACTCCTACCGTTTAGCCGGTGAGCAGTACTTC
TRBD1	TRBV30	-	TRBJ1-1	CAWSGTGGTEAFF	TGTGCCTGGAGCGGGACAGGGGGCACTGAAGCTTTCTTT
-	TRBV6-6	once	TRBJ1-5	CASKLQGLNQPQHF	TGTGCCAGCAAACTCCAGGGACTCAATCAGCCCCAGCATTTT
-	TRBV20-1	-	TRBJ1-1	CSAGVNTEAFF	TGCAGTGCTGGGGTGAACACTGAAGCTTTCTTT
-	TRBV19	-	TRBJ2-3	CASSPSGSTDTQYF	TGTGCCAGTAGTCCCAGCGGTAGCACAGATACGCAGTATTTT
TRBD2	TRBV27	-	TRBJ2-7	CASSSHPLAGYSYEQYF	TGTGCCAGCAGTTCCCATCCTCTAGCGGGGTACTCCTACGAGCAGTACTTC
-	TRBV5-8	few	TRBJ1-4	CASSTLGEGEDKKLFF	TGTGCCAGCAGCACCCTCGGGGAGGGGGAAGACAAAAAACTGTTTTTT
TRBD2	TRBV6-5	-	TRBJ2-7	CASKLGTSGPYEQYF	TGTGCCAGCAAACTCGGGACTAGCGGTCCCTACGAGCAGTACTTC
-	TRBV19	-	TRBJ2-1	CASSIQLGYNEQFF	TGTGCCAGTAGTATTCAACTGGGGTACAATGAGCAGTTCTTC
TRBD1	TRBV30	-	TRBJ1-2	CAWRAGQGAYGYTF	TGTGCCTGGAGAGCGGGACAGGGGGCGTATGGCTACACCTTC
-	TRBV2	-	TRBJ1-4	CASSGPDTTNEKLFF	TGTGCCAGCAGTGGCCCAGACACAACTAATGAAAAACTGTTTTTT
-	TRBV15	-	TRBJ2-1	CATSTTRDYRVLGEQFF	TGTGCCACCAGCACAACACGCGACTATCGGGTTCTCGGCGAGCAGTTCTTC
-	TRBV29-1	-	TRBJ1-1	CSVEWGSNTEAFF	TGCAGCGTTGAATGGGGTTCGAACACTGAAGCTTTCTTT
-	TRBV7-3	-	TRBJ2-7	CASSLGRSSDEQYF	TGTGCCAGCAGCTTAGGCCGAAGCTCCGACGAGCAGTACTTC
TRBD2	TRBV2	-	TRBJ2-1	CASRARRSGTSGNEQFF	TGTGCCAGCAGGGCTCGAAGGTCCGGGACTAGCGGCAATGAGCAGTTCTTC
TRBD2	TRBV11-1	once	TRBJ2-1	CASSRTSGSRYNEQFF	TGTGCCAGCAGTCGGACTAGCGGGAGTAGGTACAATGAGCAGTTCTTC
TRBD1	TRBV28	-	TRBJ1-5	CASSSWTGVSNQPQHF	TGTGCCAGCAGTTCCTGGACAGGGGTTAGCAATCAGCCCCAGCATTTT
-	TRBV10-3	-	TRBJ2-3	CAIGGGGRSSTDTQYF	TGTGCCATCGGGGGGGGCGGGAGATCATCCACAGATACGCAGTATTTT
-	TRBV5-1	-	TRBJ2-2	CASSLQGTGELFF	TGCGCCAGCAGCTTGCAGGGCACTGGGGAGCTGTTTTTT
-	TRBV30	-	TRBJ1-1	CASPRVLNTEAFF	TGTGCCTCGCCCAGGGTCTTGAACACTGAAGCTTTCTTT
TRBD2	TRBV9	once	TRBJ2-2	CASSVALANSGELFF	TGTGCCAGCAGCGTAGCACTAGCGAACAGCGGGGAGCTGTTTTTT